This T cell receptor (beta chain) was captured in a study of monozygotic twins with inflammatory bowel disease. Germline CDR1 KGHSY, CDR2 FQNENV. The CDR3 sequence is 15 residues long. The draw for each donor consisted of a single 2.5 ml blood sample. TCRdb re-called the 5' RACE reads and shows each CDR3 protein once, DNA omitted. The record lists more than 300,000 distinct CDR3 sequences, of which the ten most abundant hold just over 2.5%. Sequencing was performed on blood. The TCR comes from a human donor with ulcerative colitis or Crohn's disease, or a healthy co-twin of an affected twin (not recorded which). The rearrangement links TRBV16 to TRBJ1-1. The CDR3: CASSQSFPGPTEAFF. The complete variable domain, with remaining parts taken from reference TRBV16 and TRBJ1-1, reads GEEVAQTPKHLVRGEGQKAKLYCAPIKGHSYVFWYQQVLKNEFKFLISFQNENVFDETGMPKERFSAKCLPNSPCSLEIQATKLEDSAVYFCASSQSFPGPTEAFFGQGTRLTVV.